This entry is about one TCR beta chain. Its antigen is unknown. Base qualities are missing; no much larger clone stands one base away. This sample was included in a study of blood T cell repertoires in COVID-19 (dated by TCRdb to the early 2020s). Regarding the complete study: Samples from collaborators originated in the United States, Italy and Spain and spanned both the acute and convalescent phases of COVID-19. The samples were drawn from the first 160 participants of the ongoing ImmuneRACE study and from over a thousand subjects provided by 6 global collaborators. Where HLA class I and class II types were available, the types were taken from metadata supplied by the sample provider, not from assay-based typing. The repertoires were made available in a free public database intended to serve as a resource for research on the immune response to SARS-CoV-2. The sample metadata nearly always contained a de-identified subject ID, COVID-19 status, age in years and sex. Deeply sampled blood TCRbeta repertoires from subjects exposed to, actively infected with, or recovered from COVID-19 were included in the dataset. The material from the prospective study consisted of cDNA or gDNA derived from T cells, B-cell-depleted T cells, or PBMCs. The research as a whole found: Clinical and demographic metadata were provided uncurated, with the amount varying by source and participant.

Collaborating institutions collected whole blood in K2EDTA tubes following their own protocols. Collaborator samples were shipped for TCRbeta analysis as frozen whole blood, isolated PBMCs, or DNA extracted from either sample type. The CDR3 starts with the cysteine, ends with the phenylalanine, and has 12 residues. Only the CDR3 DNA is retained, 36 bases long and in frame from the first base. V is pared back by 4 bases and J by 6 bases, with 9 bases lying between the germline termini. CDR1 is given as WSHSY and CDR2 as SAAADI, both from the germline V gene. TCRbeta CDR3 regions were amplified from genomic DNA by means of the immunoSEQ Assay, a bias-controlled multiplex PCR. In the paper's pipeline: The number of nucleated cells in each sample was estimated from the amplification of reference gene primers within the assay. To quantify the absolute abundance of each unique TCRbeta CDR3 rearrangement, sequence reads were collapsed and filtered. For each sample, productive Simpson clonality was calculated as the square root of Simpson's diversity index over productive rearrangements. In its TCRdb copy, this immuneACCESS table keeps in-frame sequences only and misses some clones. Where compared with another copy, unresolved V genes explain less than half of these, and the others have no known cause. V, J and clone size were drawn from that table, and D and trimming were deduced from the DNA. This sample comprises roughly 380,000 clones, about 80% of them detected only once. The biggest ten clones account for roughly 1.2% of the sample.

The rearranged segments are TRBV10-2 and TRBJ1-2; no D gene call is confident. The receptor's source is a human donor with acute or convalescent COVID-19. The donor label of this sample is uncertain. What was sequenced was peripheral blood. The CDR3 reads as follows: CASSGMRDGYTF. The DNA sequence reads TGCGCCAGCAGTGGCATGCGCGATGGCTACACCTTC.